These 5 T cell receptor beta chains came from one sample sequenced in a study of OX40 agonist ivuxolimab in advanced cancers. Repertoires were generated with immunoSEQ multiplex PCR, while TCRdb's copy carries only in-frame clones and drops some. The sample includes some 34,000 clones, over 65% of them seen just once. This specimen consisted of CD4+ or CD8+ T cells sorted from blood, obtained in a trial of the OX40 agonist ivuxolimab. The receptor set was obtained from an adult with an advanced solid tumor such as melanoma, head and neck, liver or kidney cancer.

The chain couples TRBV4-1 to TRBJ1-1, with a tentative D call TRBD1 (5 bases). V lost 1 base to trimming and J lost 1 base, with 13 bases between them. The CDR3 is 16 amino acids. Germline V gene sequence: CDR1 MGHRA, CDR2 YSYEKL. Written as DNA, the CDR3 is TGCGCCAGCAGCCAAGCCCCGGGGGGGACGAACACTGAAGCTTTCTTT. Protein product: CASSQAPGGTNTEAFF.

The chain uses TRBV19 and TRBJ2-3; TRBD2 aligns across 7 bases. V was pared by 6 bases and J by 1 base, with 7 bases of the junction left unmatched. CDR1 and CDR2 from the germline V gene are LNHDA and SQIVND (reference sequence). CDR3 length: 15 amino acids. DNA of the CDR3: TGTGCCAGTAGACCGTCGGCGGGAGGCACAGATACGCAGTATTTT. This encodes CASRPSAGGTDTQYF.

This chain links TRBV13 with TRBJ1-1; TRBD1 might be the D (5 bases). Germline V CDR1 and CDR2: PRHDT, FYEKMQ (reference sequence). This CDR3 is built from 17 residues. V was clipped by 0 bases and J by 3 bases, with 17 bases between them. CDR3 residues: CASSLGWAGGRDTEAFF. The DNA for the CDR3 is TGTGCCAGCAGCTTAGGGTGGGCAGGAGGCAGGGACACTGAAGCTTTCTTT.

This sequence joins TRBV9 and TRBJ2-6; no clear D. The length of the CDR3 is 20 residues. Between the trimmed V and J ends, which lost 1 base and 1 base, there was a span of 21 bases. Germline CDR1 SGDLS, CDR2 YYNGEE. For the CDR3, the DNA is TGTGCCAGCAGCGTAAATAGGGATGCAGGCCTCATATCTGGGGCCAACGTCCTGACTTTC. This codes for CASSVNRDAGLISGANVLTF.

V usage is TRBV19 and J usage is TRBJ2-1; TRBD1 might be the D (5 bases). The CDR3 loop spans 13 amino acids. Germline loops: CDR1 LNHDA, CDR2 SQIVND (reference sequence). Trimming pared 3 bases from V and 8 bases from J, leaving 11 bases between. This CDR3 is CASSIAGFDEQFF. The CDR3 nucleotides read TGTGCCAGTAGTATCGCAGGGTTTGATGAGCAGTTCTTC.